The rows below give T cell receptor beta chains drawn from one sample of a study of immune characteristics of hereditary and idiopathic chronic pancreatitis. Data came from immunoSEQ multiplex PCR; TCRdb stores just in-frame clones and leaves some out. This table holds 1,700 or so clones, just under 80% found once. Sequences were obtained from pancreas tissue with hereditary chronic pancreatitis. The source is a human donor with chronic pancreatitis. Each CDR3 is given with its conserved first and last residue. D genes are given only for firm matches.

J	V	D	CDR3
TRBJ1-1	TRBV2	NA	CASSSQADEAFF
TRBJ1-6	TRBV2	NA	CASRSQGSYNSPLHF
TRBJ1-5	TRBV7-8	NA	CASSLGTDQPQHF
TRBJ2-2	TRBV7-2	NA	CASSLVRSETGELFF
TRBJ2-5	TRBV3-1/TRBV3-2	NA	CASSQSYSAETQYF
TRBJ2-1	TRBV6-4	NA	CASSDEMGGEDEQFF
TRBJ2-6	TRBV5-1	NA	CASSLDRDGANVLTF
TRBJ2-5	TRBV3-1/TRBV3-2	NA	CASSSPRGVREETQYF
TRBJ2-1	TRBV2	TRBD2	CASSDAAGGPNNEQFF
TRBJ2-2	TRBV12-3/TRBV12-4	NA	CASSFRETGELFF
TRBJ2-3	TRBV6-1	TRBD1	CASSVTAGTGGADTQYF
TRBJ1-1	TRBV5-4	TRBD1	CASTRPEQGRTEAFF
TRBJ2-1	TRBV29-1	NA	CSVEGNDRKSYNEQFF
TRBJ2-2	TRBV7-6	NA	CASSPIGRSGELFF
TRBJ1-2	TRBV24-1	NA	CATSPGSYGYTF
TRBJ1-4	TRBV15	TRBD1	CATSRDSGTGGEKLFF
TRBJ2-1	TRBV6-4	TRBD2	CASSEGSGGNEQFF
TRBJ2-5	TRBV6-6	TRBD2	CASSYGVAGGQETQYF
TRBJ1-2	TRBV28	TRBD1	CASSLDRERIYGYTF
TRBJ2-2	TRBV4-3	NA	CASSQAGLRGTGELFF
TRBJ1-2	TRBV5-1	NA	CASSSRSGNYGYTF
TRBJ1-2	TRBV9	NA	CASSVQGEDGYTF
TRBJ2-7	TRBV6-8	TRBD2	CASSPTSGLASYEQYF